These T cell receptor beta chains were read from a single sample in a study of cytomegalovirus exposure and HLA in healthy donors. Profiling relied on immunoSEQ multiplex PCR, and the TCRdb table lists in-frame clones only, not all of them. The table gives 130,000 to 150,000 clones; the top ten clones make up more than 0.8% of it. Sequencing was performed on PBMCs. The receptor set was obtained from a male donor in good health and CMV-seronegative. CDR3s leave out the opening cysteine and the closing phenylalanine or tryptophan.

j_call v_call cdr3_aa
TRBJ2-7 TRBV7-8 ASSEAGVEYEQY
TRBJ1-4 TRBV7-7 ASALGVNEKLF
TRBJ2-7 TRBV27 ASSFYFPQGGYEQY
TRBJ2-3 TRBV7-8 ASSYGGGYTDTQY
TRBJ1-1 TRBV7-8 ASRRISTDRTLMAF
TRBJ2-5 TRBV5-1 ASSLAVTGGETQY
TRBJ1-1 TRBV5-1 ASSAQQGAEAF
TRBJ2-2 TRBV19 ASSMVTGGNTGELF
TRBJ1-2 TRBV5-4 ASSLQSWTANYGYT
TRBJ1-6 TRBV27 ASSLVAMVNSPLH
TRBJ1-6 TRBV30 AWSGIQGRGSPLH
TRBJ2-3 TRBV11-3 ASSLGGSTDTQY
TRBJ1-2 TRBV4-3 ASSPSRGQGGYT
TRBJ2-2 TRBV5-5 ASSLSTAGELF
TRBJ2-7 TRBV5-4 ASSPGTSGRVRNEQY
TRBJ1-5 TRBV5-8 ASSLARQGPSPQH
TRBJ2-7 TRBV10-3 AIGTSGISYEQY
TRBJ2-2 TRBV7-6 ASSSGLAGSTGELF
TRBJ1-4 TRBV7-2 ASSPGTGDEKLF